Below, one T cell receptor (beta chain) is given with its context. Its matching antigen is unknown. These data originate in a study of T cells after yellow fever vaccination. Across the study: The SMART-Seq v4 Ultra Low Input method served to prepare the low-cell-number fractions. Broader study findings: Some clonotypes were seen in both the CD4 and the CD8 compartments. These made up a small share and likely arose from convergent recombination. Post-booster samples contained most primary-vaccination clones (approximately 96% CD4, about 87% CD8). Weaker in magnitude, the secondary response showed a faster peak on day 5 versus 15.

One entry per CDR3 protein, called by TCRdb with MiXCR from the 5' RACE reads. The repertoire holds about 630,000 distinct CDR3 sequences, with approximately 13% as singletons. Germline CDR1 SGHRS, CDR2 YFSETQ. V lost 0 bases and J 6 bases, leaving 15 bases between the germline ends. The CDR3 consists of 15 residues. The sample was PBMCs, taken on the day of the yellow fever booster vaccination. The receptor's source is a man aged 30-40 years who received the YFV17D yellow fever vaccine. V gene TRBV5-1 combines with J gene TRBJ1-2; D gene uncertain. DNA for the CDR3: TGCGCCAGCAGCTTGGCCAGTATATCCACGGATGGCTACACCTTC. This codes for CASSLASISTDGYTF.